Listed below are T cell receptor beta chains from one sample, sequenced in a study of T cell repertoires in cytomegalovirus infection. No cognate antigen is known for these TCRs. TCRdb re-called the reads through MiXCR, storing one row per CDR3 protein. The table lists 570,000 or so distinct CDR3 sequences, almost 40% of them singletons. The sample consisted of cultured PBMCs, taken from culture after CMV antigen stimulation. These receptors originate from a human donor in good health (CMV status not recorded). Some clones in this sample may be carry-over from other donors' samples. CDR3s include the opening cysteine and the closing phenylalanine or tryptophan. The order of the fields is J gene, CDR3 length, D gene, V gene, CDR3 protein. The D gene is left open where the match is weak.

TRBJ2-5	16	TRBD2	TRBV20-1	CSASRGTSGRQETQYF
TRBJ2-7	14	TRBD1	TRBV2	CASGGTGGPYEQYF
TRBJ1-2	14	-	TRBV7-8	CASSGGASYYGYTF
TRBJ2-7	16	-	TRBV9	CASSAGGADLAYEQYF
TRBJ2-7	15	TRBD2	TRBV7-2	CASSLRLAAAYEQYF
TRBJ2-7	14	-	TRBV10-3	CAISDGRSPYEQYF
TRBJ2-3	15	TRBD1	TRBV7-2	CASSFWTGGKDTQYF
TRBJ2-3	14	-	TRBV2	CASGPSGSPDTQYF
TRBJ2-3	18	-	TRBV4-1	CASSHPNLRVTSTDTQYF
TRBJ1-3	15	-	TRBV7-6	CASSSDRSSGNTIYF
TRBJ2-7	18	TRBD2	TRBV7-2	CASSLSPLAGGIGGEKYF
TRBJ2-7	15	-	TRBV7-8	CASTPTGTPAYEQYF
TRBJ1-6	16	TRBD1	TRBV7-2	CATRGGDRGHGSPLHF
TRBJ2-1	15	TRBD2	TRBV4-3	CASSQESGRFHEQFF
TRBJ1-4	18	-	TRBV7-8	CASRPTGAGGPVNEKLFF
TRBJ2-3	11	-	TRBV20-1	CSALLGRTQYF
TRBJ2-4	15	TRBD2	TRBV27	CASRGLAANKNIQYF
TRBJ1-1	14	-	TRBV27	CASSYGGRSTEAFF
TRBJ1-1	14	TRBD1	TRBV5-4	CASKKTGDDTEAFF
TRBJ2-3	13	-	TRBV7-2	CASSRGPLVGQYF
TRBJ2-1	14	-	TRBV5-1	CASSATGGSLEQFF
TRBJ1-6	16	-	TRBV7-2	CASSRVGTSYNSPLHF
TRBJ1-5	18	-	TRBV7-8	CASSLVARLVVSNQPQHF
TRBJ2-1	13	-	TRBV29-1	CRGPRFSYNEQFF
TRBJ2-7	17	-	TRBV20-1	CSAGGGGPIGALSEQYF
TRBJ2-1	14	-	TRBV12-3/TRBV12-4	CASSSGARYNEQFF
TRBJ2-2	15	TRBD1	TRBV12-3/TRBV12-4	CASSPGQGAPGELFF
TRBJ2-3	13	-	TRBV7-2	CASSSGRTDTQYF
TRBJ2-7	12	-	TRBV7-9	CASSEVGYEQYF
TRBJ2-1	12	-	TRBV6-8	CASWTGVGEQFF
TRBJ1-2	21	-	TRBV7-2	CASSGLSPDGGPTAVNYGYTF
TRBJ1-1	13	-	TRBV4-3	CASSQDRGIEAFF